The subject of this entry is one TCR beta chain. The antigen remains undetermined. Other nucleotide sequences from this sample produce the same CDR3. PCR was performed using 60 Vbeta and 13 Jbeta primers. The table came from immunoSEQ multiplex PCR; TCRdb's copy has only in-frame clones and leaves some out. The sample holds about 140,000 clones; about 80% are singletons and the top ten take under 15%. These data are taken from a study of cytomegalovirus exposure and HLA in healthy donors. Study as a whole: Caucasian-associated ancestry cluster membership applied to around 76% of 398 genotyped donors. Findings and limits, study-wide: Most of the TCR beta V segments (in an earlier analysis) were productive either about 87% or about 30% of the time. The number of N-insertions in an Asian-associated ancestry cluster was reportedly below the approximately 700-donor mean in a later analysis.

The CDR3 has 14 amino acids. The V gene end was trimmed by 8 bases and the J gene end by 5 bases; junction bases not matched to a gene: 8. Germline V gene sequence: CDR1 MNHEY, CDR2 SMNVEV (reference sequence). This receptor was obtained from a woman aged 40 to 49 in good health and CMV-seronegative. This chain links TRBV27 with TRBJ2-3; TRBD2 agrees at 9 bases. The sequencing input was PBMCs. The CDR3 region has the DNA TGTGCCAGCTGTTCGGGACTAGCTGTAGATACGCAGTATTTT. Translating it yields CASCSGLAVDTQYF.